The T cell receptor (beta chain) described here comes from a study of blood T cell repertoires in COVID-19. Overall study: Samples taken during acute and convalescent COVID-19 were collected in the United States, Italy and Spain. In each case, the material was cDNA or gDNA derived from T cells, B-cell-depleted T cells, or PBMCs.

Seattle patients were enrolled while actively infected and followed longitudinally. In the source study's methods: Reference gene primer amplification in the assay estimated nucleated cell counts. Repertoires were generated with immunoSEQ multiplex PCR, while TCRdb's copy carries only in-frame clones and drops some. That table supplies the V and J calls and clone size; D and trimming were determined from the DNA. The table has under 150,000 clones, approximately 83% seen once; the top ten hold more than 7.5%. The germline V gene has CDR1 GTSNPN and CDR2 SVGIG (reference sequence). The length of the CDR3 is 15 residues. J lost 6 bases, V lost 2 bases, and 11 bases had no gene match.

This clonotype was sampled from a woman aged 55-69 years with COVID-19, enrolled during active disease. V and J are TRBV30 and TRBJ1-2, with 8 bases matching TRBD1. Input material: peripheral blood. CDR3 bases: TGTGCCTGGAGTCCCCGGGACAGGTGGACTAATGGCTACACCTTC. Protein sequence: CAWSPRDRWTNGYTF. Drawing the rest from reference TRBV30 and TRBJ1-2, the complete variable domain is SQTIHQWPATLVQPVGSPLSLECTVEGTSNPNLYWYRQAAGRGLQLLFYSVGIGQISSEVPQNLSASRPQDRQFILSSKKLLLSDSGFYLCAWSPRDRWTNGYTFGSGTRLTVV.